Following are 32 T cell receptor beta chains from one sample sequenced in a study of control samples from healthy donors and cancer patients (dated by TCRdb to the early 2020s). Receptor libraries were prepared by the immunoSEQ multiplex PCR assay. TCRdb mirrors the immuneACCESS table, restricted to in-frame sequences. Some clones are absent from its copies; in checked studies, under half trace to an unresolved V gene, and the reason for the others is unknown. This sample comprises 100,000 to 150,000 clones, more than 70% of them detected only once. The top ten hold about 3.2% of the sample. The sequenced material came from blood. The receptors were gathered from a man over 45 in good health.

This chain uses TRBV7-8 with TRBJ2-7, with 10 bases fitting TRBD2. CDR1 SGHVS and CDR2 FQNEAQ come from the germline V gene. The CDR3 totals 16 residues. The V and J ends lost 0 bases and 3 bases, in that order; junction bases with no gene match: 5. In DNA form, the CDR3 reads TGTGCCAGCAGCTTAGCGGCTAGCGGGGGAAACTACGAGCAGTACTTC. This gives the protein CASSLAASGGNYEQYF.

The genes are TRBV6-1 and TRBJ1-5; possibly TRBD1 for D (6 bases). Germline loops: CDR1 MNHNS, CDR2 SASEGT. CDR3 size: 16 residues. V lost 3 bases to trimming and J lost 4 bases, with 16 bases between them. The CDR3 here is CASSEDLDRWNQPQHF. DNA for the CDR3: TGTGCCAGCAGTGAGGACCTGGACAGATGGAATCAGCCCCAGCATTTT.

This clone has a handful of counts. The rearrangement joins TRBV2 to TRBJ2-2; D gene ambiguous. Per germline, CDR1 SNHLY and CDR2 FYNNEI. This CDR3 region has 14 residues. V dropped 4 bases and J dropped 0 bases, with 6 bases sitting between them. CDR3 in DNA: TGTGCCAGCAGTGTACACACGAACACCGGGGAGCTGTTTTTT. Its protein is CASSVHTNTGELFF.

The chain uses TRBV9 and TRBJ1-6; D is uncertain. CDR3 length equals 17 residues. The V gene lost 0 bases and the J gene lost 4 bases, with 14 bases spanning the gap. The V gene's germline CDR1 is SGDLS and CDR2 YYNGEE. The CDR3 sequence: CASSVEGGSTYNSPLHF. The CDR3 nucleotides read TGTGCCAGCAGCGTAGAGGGCGGCAGCACATATAATTCACCCCTCCACTTT.

The rearrangement joins TRBV18 to TRBJ2-7; TRBD2 matches 10 bases. Germline V gives CDR1 KGHSH, CDR2 LQKENI. The CDR3 is 15 amino acids. Trimming at V came to 2 bases and at J to 7 bases, leaving 8 bases not matched to a gene. In DNA, the CDR3 is TGTGCCAGCTCACCAGCCCTAGCGGGGGTCTGGGAGCAGTACTTC. Residues: CASSPALAGVWEQYF.

The chain combines TRBV5-5 with TRBJ1-3, with D unclear. The CDR3 contains 14 residues. V lost 1 base, J lost 4 bases, and 9 bases lay in between. Germline-derived CDR1 and CDR2 are SGHKS and YYEKEE (reference sequence). CDR3 amino acids: CASSLWRPGNTIYF. Here the CDR3 DNA reads TGTGCCAGCAGCTTGTGGCGGCCGGGAAACACCATATATTTT.

This clone was counted a few times. V usage is TRBV3-1 (or the pseudogene TRBV3-2) and J usage is TRBJ2-3, with 10 bases lining up with TRBD1. The CDR3 loop spans 16 amino acids. Germline assignment: CDR1 LGHDT and CDR2 YNNKEL (reference sequence). J was trimmed by 2 bases and V by 2 bases; bases with no gene match: 4. CDR3 amino acids: CASSQFGTGVTDTQYF. The CDR3 region has the DNA TGTGCCAGCAGCCAATTTGGGACAGGGGTCACAGATACGCAGTATTTT.

The sample holds a few counts of this clone. The rearrangement uses TRBV19 and TRBJ2-3; 9 bases match TRBD2. Trimming removed 10 bases from V and 2 bases from J; junction bases left unmatched: 10. Germline CDR1 reads LNHDA; CDR2 reads SQIVND (reference sequence). The CDR3 consists of 15 residues. DNA of the CDR3: TGTGCCACCCAGTGGCGGGGGGGATACACAGATACGCAGTATTTT. Its translation: CATQWRGGYTDTQYF.

The V and J genes are TRBV7-6 and TRBJ2-3, with D perhaps matching TRBD2 (5 bases). V was shortened by 5 bases and J by 0 bases, with 12 bases between the two germline ends. CDR3 size: 15 residues. Germline lookup yields CDR1 SGHVS and CDR2 FNYEAQ. The CDR3 DNA reads as TGTGCCAGCAGCCGTAGAGCGGCTAGCACAGATACGCAGTATTTT. Its protein product is CASSRRAASTDTQYF.

This clone was recorded only once. J is TRBJ2-2 and V is TRBV5-1; TRBD1 matches at 7 bases. CDR1 and CDR2 (germline): SGHRS, YFSETQ. This CDR3 is built from 15 residues. J lost 1 base, V lost 0 bases, and 0 bases had no gene match. CDR3: CASSLGTGNTGELFF. The CDR3 DNA sequence: TGCGCCAGCAGCTTGGGGACAGGGAACACCGGGGAGCTGTTTTTT.

The chain joins TRBV30 to TRBJ1-6; D is ambiguous. Germline V gene data show CDR1 as GTSNPN and CDR2 as SVGIG (reference sequence). Trimming removed 2 bases at V and 6 bases at J, with 11 bases between. The CDR3 totals 14 residues. The CDR3 nucleotides are TGTGCCTGGAGTTCGGGGTTGACTAATTCACCCCTCCACTTT. It yields the protein CAWSSGLTNSPLHF.

This clone has a handful of counts. This chain links TRBV7-9 with TRBJ2-7, with D possibly called TRBD1 or TRBD2 (5 bases each). The germline gives CDR1 SEHNR, CDR2 FQNEAQ (reference sequence). The CDR3 has 16 amino acids. V lost 4 bases to trimming and J lost 0 bases, with 16 bases between them. The CDR3 coding sequence is TGTGCCAGCAGCTCGACGGGGCGGGCCACCTCCTACGAGCAGTACTTC. Amino acid sequence: CASSSTGRATSYEQYF. The variable domain in full, with the rest retrieved from reference TRBV7-9 and TRBJ2-7, is DTGVSQNPRHKITKRGQNVTFRCDPISEHNRLYWYRQTLGQGPEFLTYFQNEAQLEKSRLLSDRFSAERPKGSFSTLEIQRTEQGDSAMYLCASSSTGRATSYEQYFGPGTRLTVT.

V and J are TRBV5-1 and TRBJ1-2; TRBD1 agrees at 7 bases. The germline V gene has CDR1 SGHRS and CDR2 YFSETQ. The ends lost 4 bases at V and 4 bases at J; junction bases unmatched: 7. CDR3 length: 14 residues. DNA of the CDR3: TGCGCCAGCAGCCTCTCGACAGGGATCTATGGCTACACCTTC. Residues: CASSLSTGIYGYTF.

This clone came up once. This sequence joins TRBV10-3 and TRBJ1-2, with D unresolved. Trimming shortened V by 5 bases and J by 1 base, and 11 bases separated the two germline ends. This CDR3 has 14 residues. Germline-derived CDR1 and CDR2 are ENHRY and SYGVKD. The CDR3 region is CAISTDLSNYGYTF. DNA of the CDR3: TGTGCCATCAGTACAGACCTAAGTAACTATGGCTACACCTTC.

Only one count was recorded for this clone. The chain links TRBV24-1 to TRBJ2-1; TRBD1 aligns across 10 bases. V shed 9 bases and J 6 bases; nucleotides not matched to a gene: 7. The CDR3 has 14 residues. The germline V gene has CDR1 KGHDR and CDR2 SFDVKD. For the CDR3, the DNA is TGTGCCACCTCGGGACAGGGGTTCGGCAATGAGCAGTTCTTC. It codes for CATSGQGFGNEQFF.

The chain has TRBV11-2 and TRBJ2-3; D not resolved. With 0 bases removed from V and 4 bases from J, the gap between germline ends came to 5 bases. Germline CDR1 and CDR2: SGHAT and FQNNGV. This CDR3 is built from 13 residues. In DNA, the CDR3 is TGTGCCAGCAGCTTAGAATGGGCAGATACGCAGTATTTT. It codes for CASSLEWADTQYF.

The V gene is TRBV10-3, the J gene TRBJ2-7, with D possibly TRBD2 on 6 matching bases. Germline V gives CDR1 ENHRY, CDR2 SYGVKD. The CDR3 extends over 19 amino acids. The germline V and J ends were trimmed by 10 bases and 3 bases, with 34 bases remaining between them. The CDR3 reads CATGPLMGGGGSLDYEQYF. CDR3 bases: TGTGCCACGGGACCCTTAATGGGGGGAGGCGGGTCCCTCGACTACGAGCAGTACTTC.

Concerning this clone: This sample includes further DNA sequences coding for the same CDR3. This chain connects TRBV20-1 to TRBJ2-7; D unclear. CDR3 length: 11 amino acids. Trimming took 0 bases from V and 4 from J, leaving 4 bases between them. Germline-derived CDR1 and CDR2 are DFQATT and SNEGSKA (reference sequence). The CDR3 loop reads CSAREGYEQYF. CDR3 nucleotide sequence: TGCAGTGCTAGAGAGGGGTACGAGCAGTACTTC.

The rearrangement joins TRBV6-1 to TRBJ1-5; TRBD1 might be the D (5 bases). The V and J ends lost 5 bases and 9 bases respectively, with 20 bases between them. This CDR3 has 15 amino acids. In germline, CDR1 is MNHNS, CDR2 SASEGT. In nucleotides, the CDR3 is TGTGCCAGCAGTCTACTCGGGGCGACGGAGGGGCCCCAGCATTTT. Translation gives CASSLLGATEGPQHF.

The chain links TRBV5-1 to TRBJ2-5; 10 positions match TRBD2. J was trimmed by 2 bases and V by 4 bases; bases with no gene match: 8. CDR3 length: 16 residues. CDR1 is SGHRS and CDR2 is YFSETQ in the germline V gene. The CDR3 DNA reads TGCGCCAGCAGCAGCGGACTAGCGGCTGCACAAGAGACCCAGTACTTC. This translates into CASSSGLAAAQETQYF.

This sequence joins TRBV5-5 and TRBJ2-7, with 7 bases identical to TRBD1. The CDR3 spans 12 residues. CDR1 and CDR2 from the germline V gene are SGHKS and YYEKEE (reference sequence). The junction had 3 bases not matched to a gene; V was cut back by 4 bases and J by 5 bases. This CDR3 reads CASSPGTDEQYF. The CDR3 DNA sequence: TGTGCCAGCAGCCCCGGGACAGACGAGCAGTACTTC. Full variable domain (rest looked up from reference TRBV5-5 and TRBJ2-7): DAGVTQSPTHLIKTRGQQVTLRCSPISGHKSVSWYQQVLGQGPQFIFQYYEKEERGRGNFPDRFSARQFPNYSSELNVNALLLGDSALYLCASSPGTDEQYFGPGTRLTVT.

This sequence joins TRBV19 and TRBJ2-7; D is tentatively TRBD1 or TRBD2 (5 bases each). CDR3 length equals 15 residues. Deletions cut 3 bases from V and 2 bases from J, with 14 bases between. Per the germline V gene, CDR1 is LNHDA and CDR2 is SQIVND (reference sequence). The CDR3 is CASSILTGAPYEQYF. As DNA, the CDR3 is TGTGCCAGTAGTATTCTAACCGGGGCTCCCTACGAGCAGTACTTC.

The V call is TRBV27, the J call TRBJ2-7, with D perhaps TRBD1 (6 bases). Trimming removed 0 bases at V and 1 base at J, with 16 bases between. CDR3 length: 17 amino acids. Germline assignment: CDR1 MNHEY and CDR2 SMNVEV (reference sequence). Here the CDR3 reads CASSLSGQPIVSYEQYF. CDR3 bases: TGTGCCAGCAGTTTATCAGGACAGCCGATCGTATCCTACGAGCAGTACTTC.

The chain carries TRBV2 and TRBJ1-1; D remains unclear. In germline, CDR1 is SNHLY, CDR2 FYNNEI. This CDR3 contains 17 residues. V was trimmed by 7 bases and J by 0 bases, leaving 21 bases between them. The chain's CDR3 is CASTLLLDTKMNTEAFF. The CDR3 DNA sequence: TGTGCCAGCACCCTCCTCCTAGACACAAAAATGAACACTGAAGCTTTCTTT. The full variable domain, completed using reference TRBV2 and TRBJ1-1, is EPEVTQTPSHQVTQMGQEVILRCVPISNHLYFYWYRQILGQKVEFLVSFYNNEISEKSEIFDDQFSVERPDGSNFTLKIRSTKLEDSAMYFCASTLLLDTKMNTEAFFGQGTRLTVV.

This sequence joins TRBV30 and TRBJ1-1, with D tentatively TRBD1 (5 bases). The CDR3 totals 14 residues. V lost 4 bases to trimming and J lost 7 bases, with 19 bases between them. The germline V gene encodes CDR1 GTSNPN and CDR2 SVGIG (reference sequence). CDR3: CAWIPLLGVREAFF. In nucleotides, the CDR3 is TGTGCCTGGATCCCCTTGTTGGGGGTACGTGAAGCTTTCTTT.

The CDR3 DNA follows: TGTGCCAGCAGTTACTCCCCCAGGGGGGTTGAAAAACTGTTTTTT. Translated, it gives CASSYSPRGVEKLFF. V gene TRBV6-5 combines with J gene TRBJ1-4, with 7 bases lining up with TRBD1. The CDR3 contains 15 residues. CDR1 MNHEY and CDR2 SVGAGI come from the germline V gene. Germline trimming cut 0 bases from V and 7 bases from J; bases unmatched to any gene: 5.

V is TRBV7-2 and J is TRBJ2-7; D is ambiguous. The V gene's germline CDR1 is SGHTA and CDR2 FQGNSA. V lost 1 base to trimming and J lost 4 bases, with 14 bases between them. The CDR3 is 15 amino acids. The CDR3 nucleotides read TGTGCCAGCAGCTTAGGCGGAGCGCCCGTATACGAGCAGTACTTC. It codes for CASSLGGAPVYEQYF.

The chain joins TRBV10-1 to TRBJ2-3, with no clear D. V was cut by 0 bases and J by 1 base, with 5 bases left in between. Looked up from germline, CDR1 is WNHNN and CDR2 is SYGVQD (reference sequence). The CDR3 consists of 14 residues. Written as DNA, the CDR3 is TGCGCCAGCAGTGAGTCCCTAGGCACAGATACGCAGTATTTT. It codes for CASSESLGTDTQYF.

This chain uses TRBV6-5 with TRBJ2-2; 9 bases map to TRBD2. This CDR3 is built from 15 residues. V shed 5 bases and J 6 bases; nucleotides not matched to a gene: 7. Germline V lookup: CDR1 MNHEY, CDR2 SVGAGI. The CDR3 protein is CASSMAGGPSGELFF. CDR3 DNA: TGTGCCAGCAGTATGGCGGGGGGGCCTTCCGGGGAGCTGTTTTTT.

The DNA for the CDR3 is TGTGCCAGCAGTTCCCCAGGGGGCTATTCACCCCTCCACTTT. Translation gives CASSSPGGYSPLHF. J is TRBJ1-6 and V is TRBV6-5; 8 bases agree with TRBD1. The CDR3 covers 14 residues. The ends lost 4 bases at V and 8 bases at J; junction bases unmatched: 4. Germline lookup yields CDR1 MNHEY and CDR2 SVGAGI.

The V gene is TRBV3-1 (or the pseudogene TRBV3-2), the J gene TRBJ1-4; D is perhaps TRBD1 (5 bases). The CDR3 runs 14 residues. Trimming removed 4 bases from V and 10 bases from J, with 16 bases in between. The germline gives CDR1 LGHDT, CDR2 YNNKEL (reference sequence). CDR3: CASSPSGGGGKLFF. CDR3 DNA: TGTGCCAGCAGCCCTTCTGGCGGGGGAGGAAAACTGTTTTTT.

This clone was seen a single time. V and J are TRBV10-2 and TRBJ2-3, with 8 nucleotides matching TRBD2. Per the germline V gene, CDR1 is WSHSY and CDR2 is SAAADI. The CDR3 is made up of 15 amino acids. With V trimmed by 11 bases and J by 0 bases, 10 bases remained unmatched. The CDR3 reads CAVVLAGTSTDTQYF. The CDR3 nucleotides read TGCGCCGTGGTATTAGCGGGGACTAGCACAGATACGCAGTATTTT.